This TCR beta chain was sequenced in a study of blood T cell repertoires in COVID-19 (dated by TCRdb to 2020 to 2022). Regarding the research as a whole: Collaborator samples came from the United States, Italy and Spain and covered acute and convalescent phases of COVID-19. The prospective study material was composed of cDNA or gDNA derived from T cells, B-cell-depleted T cells, or PBMCs. The dataset comprised deeply sampled blood TCRbeta repertoires from subjects exposed to, actively infected with, or recovered from COVID-19. The repertoires were released in a freely available public database intended as a resource for research on the immune response to SARS-CoV-2. Samples were obtained from the ongoing ImmuneRACE study (first 160 participants) and from about 1,300 subjects provided by 6 global collaborators. Nearly every sample came with metadata listing a de-identified subject ID, COVID-19 status, age in years and sex. HLA class I and class II types, where available, came from metadata supplied by the sample provider rather than from assay-based typing.

Germline trimming: 3 bases from V, 0 bases from J; junction bases outside gene matches: 4. The CDR3 has 16 amino acids, counting the end cysteine and phenylalanine. The CDR3 DNA has 48 bases and is translated from base 1. The germline V gene specifies SGHRS as CDR1 and YFSETQ as CDR2. This clone has a single count. The target of this receptor is not known. No base qualities exist here, and no much larger clone lies one base off it. Samples from volunteer blood donors who had recovered from COVID-19 were contributed by a second Seattle source. Each collaborating institution followed its own protocols to collect whole blood in K2EDTA tubes. For TCRbeta analysis, collaborators shipped samples as frozen whole blood, isolated PBMCs, or DNA extracted from either of those sample types. The immunoSEQ Assay, a bias-controlled multiplex PCR, was used to amplify TCRbeta CDR3 regions from genomic DNA. Under the source paper's analysis protocol: The number of nucleated cells in each sample was estimated from the amplification of reference gene primers within the assay. To quantify the absolute abundance of each unique TCRbeta CDR3 rearrangement, sequence reads were collapsed and filtered. Productive Simpson clonality was computed per sample as the square root of Simpson's diversity index over productive rearrangements. TCRdb retrieved this table from immuneACCESS and kept in-frame rearrangements only. Not all clones are present; in checked studies, unresolved V genes account for under half, and no reason is known for the remainder. From that table come the V and J calls and clone size; the DNA was used to work out D and trimming. The sample data list approximately 300,000 clones, and around 90% of these were observed just once. Of the sample, about 2.2% is held by the ten largest clones.

Beyond this particular receptor, the publication reports: The amount of clinical and demographic metadata varied by source and participant and was provided uncurated.

The receptor was derived from a woman aged 45-65 years who had recovered from COVID-19. The V gene is TRBV5-1 and the J gene is TRBJ1-4, with 8 bases matching TRBD1. The material sequenced was peripheral blood. The sequenced DNA is TGCGCCAGCAGCTCGCAGGGGGCGACAACTAATGAAAAACTGTTTTTT. Its protein is CASSSQGATTNEKLFF.